The 4 T cell receptor beta chains listed next were all sequenced from one sample in a study of T cells in Graves' hyperthyroidism and ophthalmopathy (dated by TCRdb to about 2019). The library was generated by multiplex PCR. The sample was run on an Illumina HiSeq 2000. Amplification of TCR beta CDR3 regions was carried out from RNA transcripts. The first round of RT-PCR for the TCR CDR3 was performed with the HTBI primer set and the Qiagen OneStep RT-PCR kit. The public reads were run again by TCRdb, first through fastp at Q25 and then through MiXCR, and only productive beta chains were kept. Rows with a matching CDR3 protein are joined into one entry that keeps the most common DNA and genes. A total of about 300,000 distinct CDR3 sequences appear in this sample, roughly 17% of them only once. Around a third of the sample rests with the top ten. The specimen sequenced was blood. The receptors shown here come from a man younger than 45 with Graves' hyperthyroidism.

The rearrangement uses TRBV29-1 and TRBJ1-2, with D unresolved. V dropped 4 bases and J dropped 8 bases, with 11 bases sitting between them. The CDR3 spans 11 residues. Germline V lookup: CDR1 SQVTM, CDR2 ANQGSEA. The CDR3 sequence is CSVGLGGGYTF. CDR3 DNA sequence: TGCAGCGTTGGTCTGGGCGGGGGCTACACCTTC.

This clonotype was found a few times. V usage is TRBV27 and J usage is TRBJ1-5, with D uncertain. The CDR3 is made up of 18 amino acids. Germline CDR1 is MNHEY and CDR2 is SMNVEV (reference sequence). The V and J ends lost 5 bases and 5 bases respectively, with 25 bases between them. The CDR3 here is CASSGAGPILGDDQPQHF. Here the CDR3 DNA reads TGTGCCAGCAGTGGAGCCGGGCCCATTTTGGGTGACGATCAGCCCCAGCATTTT.

This clonotype was detected many times. The chain employs TRBV28 and TRBJ1-5; 8 bases fit TRBD1. Losses at the gene ends were 3 bases for V and 1 base for J; bases not matched to a gene: 5. Germline CDR1 and CDR2: MDHEN and SYDVKM. The CDR3 has 16 amino acids. In DNA form, the CDR3 reads TGTGCCAGCAGTTTGGGACAGGACTGGAGCAATCAGCCCCAGCATTTT. This codes for CASSLGQDWSNQPQHF. Full variable domain (missing parts from reference TRBV28 and TRBJ1-5): DVKVTQSSRYLVKRTGEKVFLECVQDMDHENMFWYRQDPGLGLRLIYFSYDVKMKEKGDIPEGYSVSREKKERFSLILESASTNQTSMYLCASSLGQDWSNQPQHFGDGTRLSIL.

This clonotype was counted a few times. This rearrangement joins TRBV12-5 to TRBJ2-7; a possible D gene is TRBD2 (5 bases). Trimming left V 6 bases short and J 6 bases short, with 21 bases between. CDR3 length: 15 amino acids. Germline CDR1 and CDR2: LGHNT and FRNRAP. The DNA for the CDR3 is TGTGCTAGTGGCTCCCCTCCTACTAGTCGGCCCGAGCAGTACTTC. Translation gives CASGSPPTSRPEQYF.